This record looks at one T cell receptor (beta chain) sequence and its context. This clonotype was seen ten or more times. It lacks a known antigen. There are no base qualities to consult, and no much larger clone falls within one base. This sample is drawn from a study of human T cells and chemical hapten exposure (dated by TCRdb to the early 2020s). The study in broad terms: For sensitization, 2% DPC in acetone was applied to a roughly 2 cm by roughly 2 cm area of upper inner arm skin. Throughout the study period of roughly 24 weeks, patients also received therapeutic DPC doses to the scalp every week. Patch testing was performed on the upper back with Finn chambers containing 0.01% DPC, and the patch tests were scored after 6 days according to International Contact Dermatitis Research Group standards. Alopecia areata with under or over 50% scalp involvement, alopecia totalis and alopecia universalis were represented in the patient cohort, which was mostly female. Libraries were combined into a pool for sequencing, and differences in TCR yield between samples came mainly from small differences in library volumes within the pool. This study followed changes in the peripheral blood TCR repertoire in vivo during primary and secondary sensitization of alopecia patients to the hapten diphenylcyclopropenone (DPC). Blood samples were taken from patients before sensitization (week 0) and then at 2, 6 and about 24 weeks after DPC sensitization. Approximately 30 alopecia patients provided blood for TCR sequencing at one to four time points (pre-sensitization, 2, 6 and 24 weeks). Both TCR alpha and TCR beta chains were sequenced from each blood RNA sample.

Library generation was performed with RACE. Sequencing instrument: NextSeq 500. During library preparation, unique molecular identifiers were attached to individual cDNA molecules so that TCRs could be counted in a quantitative, reproducible way. As for the original processing: Samples had a median of roughly 91,000 TCRs, with a range from roughly 23,224 to 750,000. The Decombinator software suite was used to annotate the V, J and CDR3 of the TCR reads. For the PS versus PT1 abundance plots, all samples were subsampled to the same number of TCRs (28,000). Expanded TCRs were defined as absent before sensitization and observed at least eight times at the 2-week time point. Through fastp at Q25 and MiXCR, TCRdb rebuilt clones from the public reads, retaining in-frame beta chains. Identical CDR3 protein sequences are pooled into one entry, listed with their most common genes and DNA. In this record, the V and J calls reflect TCRdb's handling and not the investigators' own analysis. In this sample the table shows approximately 50,000 distinct CDR3 sequences, 8.5% to 10% of which occur a single time. The ten biggest clones cover 8.5% to 10% of the sample.

The CDR3 measures 13 amino acids from cysteine to phenylalanine. The sequence is cut down to CDR3 DNA, 39 bases in frame from base 1. Taken from the germline V gene, the CDR1 and CDR2 loops are SGHRS and YFSETQ. V is shortened by 4 bases, J by 3 bases, and the region joining them spans 7 bases. What the research found in general, with its limitations: Significantly more large CDR3 similarity clusters were formed by expanded TCRs than by pre-sensitization or healthy control sets, consistent with antigen-driven responses. DPC sensitization did not change how many TCRs were above 1 in 1000 frequency, and no evidence was found of alterations in global repertoire structure. All patients had alopecia, a presumed autoimmune disease, so their immune response might differ from that of healthy individuals. The number of PT1 expanded TCRs positively correlated with patch test score, significant at thresholds 8, 16 and 32 but not 4. After repeated subsampling, changes were observed in the strength of the expansion versus patch-test correlation and in the threshold at which the correlation became significant.

Read against the paper, the sample's time point label means: pre-sensitization, week 0. According to the study, the label for this sample's treatment or condition signals: therapeutic diphenylcyclopropenone sensitization with weekly scalp DPC. Total RNA was isolated from unfractionated whole blood collected in Tempus Blood RNA tubes. At each patch-test visit, blood was drawn before the patch test was applied. Patients were considered eligible if aged 18 to 70, diagnosed with alopecia and deemed suitable for DPC therapy, and patients were excluded if pregnant. The chain is assembled from TRBV5-1 and TRBJ2-2; tentative D gene TRBD1, with 5 bases matching. The starting material was whole blood, obtained in connection with sensitization to the hapten diphenylcyclopropenone (DPC). This receptor was identified in a woman aged 30 to 39 with alopecia areata. Some clones in this sample may be carry-over from other donors' samples. In nucleotides, the sequence is TGCGCCAGCAGCATGACAGACACCGGGGAGCTGTTTTTT. It codes for CASSMTDTGELFF. The CDR3, completed at both ends by the reference TRBV5-1 and TRBJ2-2 genes, gives the full variable domain KAGVTQTPRYLIKTRGQQVTLSCSPISGHRSVSWYQQTPGQGLQFLFEYFSETQRNKGNFPGRFSGRQFSNSRSEMNVSTLELGDSALYLCASSMTDTGELFFGEGSRLTVL.